This T cell receptor beta chain is drawn from a study of human T cells and chemical hapten exposure. Ten or more counts support this clonotype. TCRdb reanalysed the RACE reads using MiXCR and keeps one entry per CDR3 protein. Of tens of thousands of distinct CDR3 sequences in the sample, about 9.3% were seen once. Time point given: patch test 1, 2 weeks after DPC sensitization. The treatment denotes: therapeutic diphenylcyclopropenone sensitization with weekly scalp DPC. The specimen was whole blood, collected in connection with sensitization to the hapten diphenylcyclopropenone (DPC). The sequence was obtained from a woman between 45 and 65 years old with alopecia areata. Some clones in this sample may be carry-over from other donors' samples.

CDR3 in amino acids: CATYGWGANVLTF. The CDR3 nucleotides are TGTGCCACCTATGGCTGGGGGGCCAACGTCCTGACTTTC. The V and J genes are TRBV6-1 and TRBJ2-6; D call uncertain. The germline V gene encodes CDR1 MNHNS and CDR2 SASEGT. The CDR3 runs 13 residues. Trimming removed 10 bases at V and 4 bases at J, with 11 bases between.